Below, 20 T cell receptor beta chains from the same sample are listed, as sequenced in a study of post-analysis software for immune sequencing data. Study-level results: TRBV segments more frequent in patients than in controls numbered five and included TRBV5-6, TRBV5-1 and TRBV20-1.

These receptors' targets are unknown. Sequencing libraries made from TCR beta cDNA carried unique molecular identifiers. TCRdb used MiXCR to reprocess the PCR reads, holding one entry per CDR3 protein. The table lists 600,000 to 750,000 distinct CDR3 sequences, more than 50% of them singletons, with approximately 10% in the top ten. Material: blood. These receptors all stem from a girl aged 2 to 9 with multiple sclerosis.

This clonotype came up a few times. The J gene is TRBJ2-7, the V gene TRBV3-1; the match to TRBD1 covers 8 bases. CDR1 LGHDT and CDR2 YNNKEL come from the germline V gene (reference sequence). CDR3 length equals 17 residues. V shed 3 bases and J 2 bases; nucleotides not matched to a gene: 12. The CDR3 DNA follows: TGTGCCAGCAGCCATGCTATTCCGGGACAGGCCGCCTACGAGCAGTACTTC. This translates into CASSHAIPGQAAYEQYF.

The rearrangement joins TRBV2 to TRBJ2-7, with 11 bases that match TRBD2. There are 16 residues in the CDR3. Losses at the gene ends were 4 bases for V and 1 base for J; bases not matched to a gene: 6. The germline V gene encodes CDR1 SNHLY and CDR2 FYNNEI. The CDR3 region is CASSGGTSGPSYEQYF. CDR3 nucleotide sequence: TGTGCCAGCAGTGGCGGGACTAGCGGACCTTCCTACGAGCAGTACTTC.

This clonotype showed up just once. The chain couples TRBV20-1 to TRBJ2-3; TRBD2 is a possible D gene (6 bases). Looked up from germline, CDR1 is DFQATT and CDR2 is SNEGSKA (reference sequence). The V end lost 7 bases, the J end lost 2 bases, and 13 bases lay between the germline ends. The CDR3 loop spans 13 amino acids. CDR3 coding DNA: TGCAGTGTGGGAAGGAGGGACACAGATACGCAGTATTTT. It is translated as CSVGRRDTDTQYF.

The chain joins TRBV12-3 or TRBV12-4 to TRBJ2-1; TRBD1 or TRBD2 may be the D gene (5 bases each). CDR3 length: 16 residues. Trimming pared 3 bases from V and 3 bases from J, leaving 15 bases between. The CDR3 sequence: CASSFQPGTVYNEQFF. As DNA, the CDR3 is TGTGCCAGCAGTTTTCAGCCTGGGACCGTCTACAATGAGCAGTTCTTC.

The rearrangement joins TRBV6-1 to TRBJ2-7; 8 bases match TRBD2. The CDR3 has 13 residues. V lost 5 bases to trimming and J lost 5 bases; unmatched junction nucleotides: 5. The V gene's germline CDR1 is MNHNS and CDR2 SASEGT. This CDR3 is CASSRGGRNEQYF. The CDR3 DNA reads TGTGCCAGCAGTCGGGGGGGGCGGAACGAGCAGTACTTC.

The chain is built from TRBV7-9 and TRBJ2-3, with D perhaps TRBD2 (6 bases). Per germline, CDR1 SEHNR and CDR2 FQNEAQ (reference sequence). Between the trimmed V and J ends, which lost 5 bases and 2 bases, there was a span of 17 bases. The CDR3 has 16 residues. This CDR3 is CASSNPSGLPTDTQYF. The CDR3 region has the DNA TGTGCCAGCAGCAATCCTTCGGGACTTCCCACAGATACGCAGTATTTT.

This clonotype was seen a handful of times. This chain connects TRBV6-6 to TRBJ1-2; D perhaps matches TRBD1 (6 bases). The V end was cut by 2 bases, the J end by 2 bases, with 9 bases between. The CDR3 contains 14 residues. The germline gives CDR1 MNHNY, CDR2 SVGAGI (reference sequence). CDR3 sequence: CASSYDRSNYGYTF. CDR3 coding DNA: TGTGCCAGCAGTTACGACAGGTCGAACTATGGCTACACCTTC.

The chain has TRBV3-1 and TRBJ2-1; unclear D gene. CDR3 size: 13 residues. Trimming shortened V by 0 bases and J by 9 bases, and 9 bases separated the two germline ends. The germline V gene has CDR1 LGHDT and CDR2 YNNKEL (reference sequence). The CDR3 sequence: CASSQDGNIEQFF. CDR3 in DNA: TGTGCCAGCAGCCAAGATGGGAATATTGAGCAGTTCTTC.

DNA for the CDR3: TGCAGCGTGGGAACCAACTACAATGAGCAGTTCTTC. Amino acids: CSVGTNYNEQFF. V usage is TRBV29-1 and J usage is TRBJ2-1; D not certain. Germline V gene sequence: CDR1 SQVTM, CDR2 ANQGSEA. Between the trimmed V and J ends, which lost 6 bases and 3 bases, there was a span of 9 bases. The CDR3 is 12 amino acids.

V usage is TRBV5-1 and J usage is TRBJ2-1, with D unclear. Looked up from germline, CDR1 is SGHRS and CDR2 is YFSETQ. This CDR3 contains 17 residues. Trimming shortened V by 2 bases and J by 4 bases, and 19 bases separated the two germline ends. In DNA, the CDR3 is TGCGCCAGCAGCTTTCCATCAACGGGCCTACTTTACAATGAGCAGTTCTTC. This encodes CASSFPSTGLLYNEQFF.

The table lists this clonotype with a count of one. The chain combines TRBV3-1 with TRBJ1-3; tentatively, D is TRBD1 (6 bases). Germline V gene sequence: CDR1 LGHDT, CDR2 YNNKEL (reference sequence). The length of the CDR3 is 13 residues. Trimming stripped 7 bases from V and 5 bases from J, with 12 bases between. CDR3 nucleotide sequence: TGTGCCAGCACATCACAGGGACGAAACACCATATATTTT. It specifies CASTSQGRNTIYF. The whole variable domain, filled in from reference TRBV3-1 and TRBJ1-3, reads DTAVSQTPKYLVTQMGNDKSIKCEQNLGHDTMYWYKQDSKKFLKIMFSYNNKELIINETVPNRFSPKSPDKAHLNLHINSLELGDSAVYFCASTSQGRNTIYFGEGSWLTVV.

The chain couples TRBV6-5 to TRBJ1-2; no definite D call. The CDR3 sequence is 15 residues long. The V end lost 0 bases, the J end lost 3 bases, and 11 bases lay between the germline ends. Germline assignment: CDR1 MNHEY and CDR2 SVGAGI. In DNA form, the CDR3 reads TGTGCCAGCAGTTACTCGGCCAGTTCCGACTATGGCTACACCTTC. This sequence encodes CASSYSASSDYGYTF.

The rearrangement uses TRBV20-1 and TRBJ2-1; D perhaps matches TRBD1 (5 bases). Looked up from germline, CDR1 is DFQATT and CDR2 is SNEGSKA (reference sequence). The CDR3 runs to 15 residues. V dropped 1 base and J dropped 0 bases, with 10 bases sitting between them. The CDR3 protein is CSARGPGNSYNEQFF. In DNA form, the CDR3 reads TGCAGTGCTAGAGGTCCAGGGAACTCCTACAATGAGCAGTTCTTC.

This clonotype was counted only a few times. The chain joins TRBV14 to TRBJ1-2; 7 bases match TRBD1. Trimming took 1 base from V and 10 from J; bases not matched to a gene: 12. CDR1 is SGHDN, CDR2 FVKESK, per germline. The CDR3 covers 15 residues. The CDR3 DNA reads as TGTGCCAGCAGCCAAGGGGGCCGGGACAGCGGAGTCTACACCTTC. It is translated as CASSQGGRDSGVYTF.

The chain couples TRBV20-1 to TRBJ2-3, with D perhaps given as TRBD1 or TRBD2 (5 bases each). The length of the CDR3 is 15 residues. CDR1 DFQATT and CDR2 SNEGSKA come from the germline V gene (reference sequence). The V end lost 5 bases, the J end lost 2 bases, and 17 bases lay between the germline ends. CDR3 DNA: TGCAGTGCTTCGGGACCCCCGGGGCACACAGATACGCAGTATTTT. Amino acids: CSASGPPGHTDTQYF.

The rearrangement uses TRBV20-1 and TRBJ2-5; 7 nucleotides line up with TRBD2. Germline V gene lookup returns CDR1 DFQATT and CDR2 SNEGSKA (reference sequence). This CDR3 contains 15 residues. Trimming at V came to 0 bases and at J to 2 bases, leaving 6 bases not matched to a gene. In nucleotides, the CDR3 is TGCAGTGCTAGAGAAAGGCTAGCGGAACAAGAGACCCAGTACTTC. Protein product: CSARERLAEQETQYF.

The chain couples TRBV15 to TRBJ2-1, with TRBD2 identical over 7 bases. Germline V gene sequence: CDR1 LNHNV, CDR2 YYDKDF (reference sequence). J gave up 8 bases and V 5 bases, and 12 bases lay outside the gene matches. The CDR3 runs to 15 residues. In nucleotides, the CDR3 is TGTGCCACCAGCGCCGATGGCGGGGGTTTCGATGAGCAGTTCTTC. Translation gives CATSADGGGFDEQFF.

The chain employs TRBV6-6 and TRBJ2-7, with D tentatively TRBD2 (7 bases). This CDR3 has 15 amino acids. CDR1 is MNHNY and CDR2 is SVGAGI in the germline V gene (reference sequence). V was trimmed by 6 bases and J by 0 bases, leaving 15 bases between them. CDR3 in DNA: TGTGCCAGCAGGCTTGGGGGGGGCAGCTCCTACGAGCAGTACTTC. It codes for CASRLGGGSSYEQYF.

The chain links TRBV15 to TRBJ2-5; 7 bases agree with TRBD1. The ends lost 5 bases at V and 3 bases at J; junction bases unmatched: 12. Germline loops: CDR1 LNHNV, CDR2 YYDKDF (reference sequence). The CDR3 extends over 16 amino acids. This CDR3 is CATSEGLLQGEETQYF. CDR3 nucleotides: TGTGCCACCAGCGAAGGTCTACTCCAGGGGGAAGAGACCCAGTACTTC.

This clonotype was observed a single time. This chain connects TRBV12-3 or TRBV12-4 to TRBJ1-1, with a weak D call TRBD1 (6 bases). Trimming took off 4 bases at V and 1 base at J, with 16 bases between the two ends. The CDR3 consists of 16 residues. The CDR3, as DNA: TGTGCCAGCAGTTCCCGCCCCGCGACAGGGAACACTGAAGCTTTCTTT. Its translation is CASSSRPATGNTEAFF.